Listed below are T cell receptor beta chains from one sample, sequenced in a study of identical twins. From the 5' RACE reads, TCRdb called clonotypes with MiXCR, one entry per CDR3 protein. Here the sample spans 1.5 million or so distinct CDR3 sequences, under 35% being singletons. Material for sequencing was cord blood. The receptors were gathered from a newborn girl in good health. CDR3s include the opening cysteine and the closing phenylalanine or tryptophan. A D gene is named only where the DNA matches it firmly. Clone size, where shown, is once, few, many, or a class for clones that have expanded.

j_gene: TRBJ2-5; abundance: few; v_gene: TRBV21-1; d_gene: -; CDR3aa: CASSKALRQVGYF; CDR3nt: TGTGCCAGCAGCAAAGCGCTGCGGCAGGTAGGGTACTTC
j_gene: TRBJ2-2; abundance: -; v_gene: TRBV7-2; d_gene: TRBD2; CDR3aa: CASSLPAGTSYGRALFF; CDR3nt: TGTGCCAGCAGCTTACCGGCCGGGACTAGCTACGGAAGGGCGCTGTTTTTT
j_gene: TRBJ2-5; abundance: -; v_gene: TRBV7-2; d_gene: -; CDR3aa: CASKGLQETRYF; CDR3nt: TGTGCCAGCAAGGGACTCCAAGAGACCCGGTACTTC
j_gene: TRBJ2-7; abundance: -; v_gene: TRBV11-2; d_gene: -; CDR3aa: CASSWVRAYEQYF; CDR3nt: TGTGCCAGCAGTTGGGTCAGGGCCTACGAGCAGTACTTC
j_gene: TRBJ1-2; abundance: -; v_gene: TRBV4-2; d_gene: TRBD1; CDR3aa: CASSHSPGQGYGYTF; CDR3nt: TGTGCCAGCAGCCACTCACCGGGACAGGGCTATGGCTACACCTTC
j_gene: TRBJ1-1; abundance: -; v_gene: TRBV11-2; d_gene: -; CDR3aa: CASSLLLSTDTEAFF; CDR3nt: TGTGCCAGCAGCTTACTATTATCGACGGACACTGAAGCTTTCTTT
j_gene: TRBJ2-1; abundance: -; v_gene: TRBV7-6; d_gene: TRBD2; CDR3aa: CAIQAGGPYNEQFF; CDR3nt: TGTGCCATCCAAGCGGGGGGGCCTTACAATGAGCAGTTCTTC
j_gene: TRBJ1-2; abundance: many; v_gene: TRBV5-1; d_gene: -; CDR3aa: CASSSDGNYGYTF; CDR3nt: TGCGCCAGCAGCTCGGACGGGAACTATGGCTACACCTTC
j_gene: TRBJ2-1; abundance: few; v_gene: TRBV12-3/TRBV12-4; d_gene: -; CDR3aa: CASSFLAPYNEQFF; CDR3nt: TGTGCCAGCAGTTTTTTAGCCCCCTACAATGAGCAGTTCTTC
j_gene: TRBJ2-1; abundance: few; v_gene: TRBV4-1; d_gene: TRBD2; CDR3aa: CASSFLGLAGLNEQFF; CDR3nt: TGCGCCAGCAGCTTCCTTGGACTAGCGGGTCTCAATGAGCAGTTCTTC
j_gene: TRBJ2-1; abundance: -; v_gene: TRBV20-1; d_gene: TRBD2; CDR3aa: CSAKSGREINEQFF; CDR3nt: TGCAGTGCTAAAAGCGGGAGGGAAATCAATGAGCAGTTCTTC
j_gene: TRBJ2-7; abundance: few; v_gene: TRBV12-3/TRBV12-4; d_gene: -; CDR3aa: CASSVDGGYEQYF; CDR3nt: TGTGCCAGCAGTGTGGACGGCGGGTACGAGCAGTACTTC
j_gene: TRBJ2-1; abundance: -; v_gene: TRBV5-1; d_gene: -; CDR3aa: CASSYQGGSYNEQFF; CDR3nt: TGCGCCAGCAGCTACCAGGGGGGCTCCTACAATGAGCAGTTCTTC
j_gene: TRBJ1-5; abundance: few; v_gene: TRBV10-3; d_gene: TRBD1; CDR3aa: CAISDSRTGGVGNQPQHF; CDR3nt: TGTGCCATCAGTGACAGCCGGACAGGGGGAGTTGGCAATCAGCCCCAGCATTTT
j_gene: TRBJ2-7; abundance: few; v_gene: TRBV20-1; d_gene: TRBD1; CDR3aa: CSASGTTGGYSYEQYF; CDR3nt: TGCAGTGCTAGCGGGACAACAGGGGGGTACTCCTACGAGCAGTACTTC
j_gene: TRBJ2-1; abundance: -; v_gene: TRBV27; d_gene: -; CDR3aa: CASSSHTLVSYNEQFF; CDR3nt: TGTGCCAGCAGCTCGCACACGCTAGTGTCCTACAATGAGCAGTTCTTC
j_gene: TRBJ2-7; abundance: -; v_gene: TRBV6-6; d_gene: -; CDR3aa: CASTQSGVPYNEQYF; CDR3nt: TGTGCCAGCACCCAATCAGGGGTCCCCTACAATGAGCAGTACTTC
j_gene: TRBJ2-3; abundance: few; v_gene: TRBV7-9; d_gene: -; CDR3aa: CASRDVNPTDTQYF; CDR3nt: TGTGCCAGCAGGGACGTAAACCCCACAGATACGCAGTATTTT
j_gene: TRBJ1-1; abundance: -; v_gene: TRBV3-1; d_gene: -; CDR3aa: CANSQDGRSNTEAFF; CDR3nt: TGTGCCAACAGCCAAGATGGGAGAAGTAACACTGAAGCTTTCTTT
j_gene: TRBJ1-1; abundance: -; v_gene: TRBV5-1; d_gene: -; CDR3aa: CASRTTAANMNTEAFF; CDR3nt: TGCGCCAGCAGGACAACCGCTGCTAACATGAACACTGAAGCTTTCTTT
j_gene: TRBJ2-7; abundance: -; v_gene: TRBV7-8; d_gene: TRBD2; CDR3aa: CASSLPARTSAYNEQYF; CDR3nt: TGTGCCAGCAGCTTACCGGCCCGGACTAGTGCCTACAATGAGCAGTACTTC
j_gene: TRBJ2-7; abundance: -; v_gene: TRBV24-1; d_gene: TRBD2; CDR3aa: CATSGTSGSYNEQYF; CDR3nt: TGTGCCACCAGTGGGACTAGCGGGAGTTACAATGAGCAGTACTTC
j_gene: TRBJ1-2; abundance: -; v_gene: TRBV12-3/TRBV12-4; d_gene: TRBD1; CDR3aa: CASSPHGQGLYYGYTF; CDR3nt: TGTGCCAGCAGTCCCCATGGACAGGGATTATACTATGGCTACACCTTC
j_gene: TRBJ2-3; abundance: few; v_gene: TRBV9; d_gene: -; CDR3aa: CASRPSGSDTQYF; CDR3nt: TGTGCCAGCAGGCCCTCAGGGTCAGATACGCAGTATTTT
j_gene: TRBJ1-3; abundance: -; v_gene: TRBV20-1; d_gene: TRBD1; CDR3aa: CSARENRGRDTIYF; CDR3nt: TGCAGTGCTAGAGAAAACAGGGGGCGGGACACCATATATTTT
j_gene: TRBJ1-5; abundance: -; v_gene: TRBV10-2; d_gene: -; CDR3aa: CASSEGISNQPQHF; CDR3nt: TGCGCCAGCAGTGAGGGGATTAGCAATCAGCCCCAGCATTTT
j_gene: TRBJ2-7; abundance: -; v_gene: TRBV6-5; d_gene: -; CDR3aa: CASSYDGLPDSSYEQYF; CDR3nt: TGTGCCAGCAGTTATGACGGACTACCAGACTCCTCCTACGAGCAGTACTTC
j_gene: TRBJ1-4; abundance: few; v_gene: TRBV27; d_gene: -; CDR3aa: CATADQGLGEKLFF; CDR3nt: TGTGCCACCGCGGACCAGGGTTTGGGGGAAAAACTGTTTTTT
j_gene: TRBJ2-1; abundance: few; v_gene: TRBV10-3; d_gene: -; CDR3aa: CAIRTRYNEQFF; CDR3nt: TGTGCCATCAGGACTCGATACAATGAGCAGTTCTTC
j_gene: TRBJ1-5; abundance: -; v_gene: TRBV20-1; d_gene: -; CDR3aa: CSASWVKNQPQHF; CDR3nt: TGCAGTGCTAGTTGGGTGAAGAATCAGCCCCAGCATTTT
j_gene: TRBJ2-3; abundance: few; v_gene: TRBV28; d_gene: TRBD2; CDR3aa: CASNPAGLAGESTDTQYF; CDR3nt: TGTGCCAGCAACCCTGCAGGACTAGCGGGAGAAAGCACAGATACGCAGTATTTT
j_gene: TRBJ1-5; abundance: -; v_gene: TRBV20-1; d_gene: -; CDR3aa: CSVGTPYSNQPQHF; CDR3nt: TGCAGTGTCGGGACACCGTATAGCAATCAGCCCCAGCATTTT
j_gene: TRBJ2-3; abundance: once; v_gene: TRBV29-1; d_gene: TRBD2; CDR3aa: CSAEGQAGGTDTQYF; CDR3nt: TGCAGCGCAGAAGGACAAGCGGGGGGCACAGATACGCAGTATTTT
j_gene: TRBJ2-7; abundance: few; v_gene: TRBV7-2; d_gene: -; CDR3aa: CASSRSWVYEQYF; CDR3nt: TGTGCCAGCAGCCGGAGTTGGGTCTACGAGCAGTACTTC
j_gene: TRBJ2-2; abundance: -; v_gene: TRBV6-6; d_gene: -; CDR3aa: CASMSAGELFF; CDR3nt: TGTGCCAGCATGTCGGCCGGAGAGCTGTTTTTT
j_gene: TRBJ2-3; abundance: few; v_gene: TRBV5-5; d_gene: -; CDR3aa: CASSLGAGPRGTDTQYF; CDR3nt: TGTGCCAGCAGCTTGGGCGCAGGGCCGAGGGGCACAGATACGCAGTATTTT
j_gene: TRBJ1-1; abundance: -; v_gene: TRBV25-1; d_gene: -; CDR3aa: CASSEYGGNTEAFF; CDR3nt: TGTGCCAGCAGTGAATATGGAGGGAACACTGAAGCTTTCTTT
j_gene: TRBJ2-1; abundance: many; v_gene: TRBV9; d_gene: -; CDR3aa: CASSPPRNEQFF; CDR3nt: TGTGCCAGCAGCCCACCTAGGAATGAGCAGTTCTTC
j_gene: TRBJ2-7; abundance: -; v_gene: TRBV5-1; d_gene: -; CDR3aa: CASRIRDTSYEQYF; CDR3nt: TGCGCCAGCAGAATCCGGGACACTTCCTACGAGCAGTACTTC
j_gene: TRBJ2-4; abundance: -; v_gene: TRBV11-2; d_gene: TRBD1; CDR3aa: CASSSIEGADRGRKNIQYF; CDR3nt: TGTGCCAGCAGCTCGATAGAAGGGGCAGACAGGGGGCGTAAAAACATTCAGTACTTC
j_gene: TRBJ1-1; abundance: -; v_gene: TRBV10-3; d_gene: -; CDR3aa: CAITQRAGENTEAFF; CDR3nt: TGTGCCATCACCCAGAGGGCAGGGGAGAACACTGAAGCTTTCTTT
j_gene: TRBJ1-4; abundance: -; v_gene: TRBV6-5; d_gene: TRBD1; CDR3aa: CASSYSTQGARTNEKLFF; CDR3nt: TGTGCCAGCAGTTACTCGACCCAGGGGGCGAGAACTAATGAAAAACTGTTTTTT
j_gene: TRBJ1-1; abundance: -; v_gene: TRBV7-8; d_gene: -; CDR3aa: CASSLRRGRTEAFF; CDR3nt: TGTGCCAGCAGCTTGAGAAGGGGGAGGACTGAAGCTTTCTTT
j_gene: TRBJ1-1; abundance: few; v_gene: TRBV3-1; d_gene: -; CDR3aa: CASSPTTAPISEAFF; CDR3nt: TGTGCCAGCAGCCCAACCACGGCGCCGATCTCTGAAGCTTTCTTT
j_gene: TRBJ2-3; abundance: -; v_gene: TRBV20-1; d_gene: -; CDR3aa: CSAGGALRNTDTQYF; CDR3nt: TGCAGTGCTGGAGGGGCGCTCCGGAACACAGATACGCAGTATTTT
j_gene: TRBJ2-5; abundance: -; v_gene: TRBV20-1; d_gene: -; CDR3aa: CSTLLGRNQETQYF; CDR3nt: TGCAGTACCCTTCTAGGAAGAAATCAAGAGACCCAGTACTTC
j_gene: TRBJ1-1; abundance: -; v_gene: TRBV29-1; d_gene: -; CDR3aa: CSVGLGSYTEAFF; CDR3nt: TGCAGCGTTGGGTTGGGCTCCTACACTGAAGCTTTCTTT
j_gene: TRBJ1-1; abundance: -; v_gene: TRBV20-1; d_gene: -; CDR3aa: CSARMGTTEAFF; CDR3nt: TGCAGTGCTAGAATGGGGACCACTGAAGCTTTCTTT
j_gene: TRBJ2-7; abundance: few; v_gene: TRBV14; d_gene: -; CDR3aa: CASSPYGGQISYEQYF; CDR3nt: TGTGCCAGCAGCCCCTATGGCGGCCAGATATCCTACGAGCAGTACTTC
j_gene: TRBJ1-5; abundance: few; v_gene: TRBV10-3; d_gene: -; CDR3aa: CASRANNQPQHF; CDR3nt: TGTGCCAGCCGGGCCAATAATCAGCCCCAGCATTTT
j_gene: TRBJ2-1; abundance: few; v_gene: TRBV6-5; d_gene: -; CDR3aa: CASSYFPSPNNEQFF; CDR3nt: TGTGCCAGCAGTTACTTCCCTAGCCCCAACAATGAGCAGTTCTTC
j_gene: TRBJ1-2; abundance: -; v_gene: TRBV4-2; d_gene: TRBD1; CDR3aa: CASSQVGTAFWGYTF; CDR3nt: TGTGCCAGCAGCCAAGTAGGGACAGCCTTTTGGGGCTACACCTTC
j_gene: TRBJ2-7; abundance: -; v_gene: TRBV20-1; d_gene: TRBD1; CDR3aa: CSARDRRGTGASYEQYF; CDR3nt: TGCAGTGCTAGAGATCGTAGAGGGACAGGAGCTTCCTACGAGCAGTACTTC
j_gene: TRBJ2-1; abundance: -; v_gene: TRBV20-1; d_gene: TRBD2; CDR3aa: CSARAGREASYNEQFF; CDR3nt: TGCAGTGCTAGGGCCGGGCGGGAGGCCTCCTACAATGAGCAGTTCTTC
j_gene: TRBJ2-1; abundance: -; v_gene: TRBV24-1; d_gene: TRBD2; CDR3aa: CATSMASGGNEQFF; CDR3nt: TGTGCCACCAGCATGGCTAGCGGGGGCAATGAGCAGTTCTTC
j_gene: TRBJ2-5; abundance: few; v_gene: TRBV20-1; d_gene: TRBD2; CDR3aa: CSARVSGRDRETQYF; CDR3nt: TGCAGTGCTAGAGTCAGCGGGAGGGATAGGGAGACCCAGTACTTC
j_gene: TRBJ2-5; abundance: many; v_gene: TRBV28; d_gene: -; CDR3aa: CASSSPDPRETQYF; CDR3nt: TGTGCCAGCAGTTCCCCCGATCCGAGAGAGACCCAGTACTTC
j_gene: TRBJ2-1; abundance: many; v_gene: TRBV11-2; d_gene: TRBD2; CDR3aa: CASSLVSGGREIYNEQFF; CDR3nt: TGTGCCAGCAGCTTAGTGAGCGGGGGCCGGGAAATTTACAATGAGCAGTTCTTC
j_gene: TRBJ1-5; abundance: -; v_gene: TRBV15; d_gene: -; CDR3aa: CATSRGVSNQPQHF; CDR3nt: TGTGCCACCAGCAGAGGGGTTAGCAATCAGCCCCAGCATTTT
j_gene: TRBJ1-1; abundance: -; v_gene: TRBV9; d_gene: TRBD1; CDR3aa: CASSSPLRGTGDTEAFF; CDR3nt: TGTGCCAGCAGCTCCCCCCTGAGAGGGACAGGGGACACTGAAGCTTTCTTT